The source of this T cell receptor beta chain is a study of identifying expanded T cells in peripheral blood. General observations from the study: About 1.2 clones differed between technical replicates, versus around 15 and 19 over time.

The method was immunoSEQ multiplex PCR; TCRdb's version includes in-frame clones alone and lacks a portion of them. The repertoire holds about 97,000 clones, with around nine tenths as singletons. During the collection period, no donor immune events like infections were recorded. On this clone itself: The target antigen is unknown.

Germline V CDR1 and CDR2: MNHEY, SVGAGI. This CDR3 is built from 15 residues. Germline trimming cut 0 bases from V and 10 bases from J; bases unmatched to any gene: 7. The sample taken for sequencing was blood. This rearrangement joins TRBV6-5 to TRBJ1-1; 11 bases align to TRBD1. The TCR sequence derives from a person aged 18 to 75 in good health. CDR3 DNA sequence: TGTGCCAGCAGTTACTCAGCAGGACAGGGGGCAGTAGCTTTCTTT. It yields the protein CASSYSAGQGAVAFF.